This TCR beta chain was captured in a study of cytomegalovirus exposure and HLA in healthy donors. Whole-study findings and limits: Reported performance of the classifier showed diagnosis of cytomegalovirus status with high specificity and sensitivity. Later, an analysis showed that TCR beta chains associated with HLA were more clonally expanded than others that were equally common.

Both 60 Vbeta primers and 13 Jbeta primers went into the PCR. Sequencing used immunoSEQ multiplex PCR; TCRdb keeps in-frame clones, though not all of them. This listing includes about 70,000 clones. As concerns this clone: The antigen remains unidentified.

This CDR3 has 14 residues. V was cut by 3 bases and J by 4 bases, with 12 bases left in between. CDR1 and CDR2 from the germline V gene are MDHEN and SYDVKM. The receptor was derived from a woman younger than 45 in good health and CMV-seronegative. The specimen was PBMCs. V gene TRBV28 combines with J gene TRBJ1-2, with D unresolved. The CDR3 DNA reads TGTGCCAGCAGTTTCCCGAATTACAGCTATGGCTACACCTTC. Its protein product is CASSFPNYSYGYTF.